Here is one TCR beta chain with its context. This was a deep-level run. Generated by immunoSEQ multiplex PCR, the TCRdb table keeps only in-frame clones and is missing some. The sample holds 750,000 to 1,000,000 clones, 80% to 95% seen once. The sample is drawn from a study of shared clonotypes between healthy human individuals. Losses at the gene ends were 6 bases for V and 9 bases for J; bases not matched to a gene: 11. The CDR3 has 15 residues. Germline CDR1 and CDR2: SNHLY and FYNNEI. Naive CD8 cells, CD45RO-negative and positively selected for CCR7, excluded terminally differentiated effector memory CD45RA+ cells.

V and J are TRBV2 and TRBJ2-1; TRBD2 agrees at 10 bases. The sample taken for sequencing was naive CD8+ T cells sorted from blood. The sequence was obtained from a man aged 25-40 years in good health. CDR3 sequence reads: CASRTTSGNWIEQFF. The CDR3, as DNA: TGTGCCAGCAGGACCACTAGCGGGAATTGGATTGAGCAGTTCTTC.